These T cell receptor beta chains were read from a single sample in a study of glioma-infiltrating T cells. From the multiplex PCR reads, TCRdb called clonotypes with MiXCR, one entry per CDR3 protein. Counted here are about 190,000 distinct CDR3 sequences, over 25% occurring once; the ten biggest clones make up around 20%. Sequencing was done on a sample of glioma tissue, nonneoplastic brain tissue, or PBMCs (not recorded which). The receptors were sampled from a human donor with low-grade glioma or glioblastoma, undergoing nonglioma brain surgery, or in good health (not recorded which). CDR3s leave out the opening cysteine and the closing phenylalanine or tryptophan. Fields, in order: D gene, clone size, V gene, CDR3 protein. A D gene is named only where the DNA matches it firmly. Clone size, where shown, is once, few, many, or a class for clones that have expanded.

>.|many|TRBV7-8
ASKWAGSTDTQY
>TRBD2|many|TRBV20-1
SARGTSGYYNEQF
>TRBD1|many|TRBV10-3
ATEKDRAGETQY
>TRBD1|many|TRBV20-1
SAGNRGTEAF
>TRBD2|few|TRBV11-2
ASSPRRTSRTDTQY
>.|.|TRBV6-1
ASGGRREQY
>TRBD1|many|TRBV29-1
SGGQGSNEQF
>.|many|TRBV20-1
SADQPLRHGGYEQY
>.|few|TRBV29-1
SVERSYNEQF
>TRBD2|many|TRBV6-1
ASNQGGRASHEQY
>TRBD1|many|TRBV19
ASSMGQGGAAQY
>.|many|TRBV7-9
ASSERVNTEAF
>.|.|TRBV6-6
ASRPDRSTEAF
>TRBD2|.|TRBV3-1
ASSPRTSGVDYEQY
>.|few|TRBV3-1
ASSQDPPGIRDEQY
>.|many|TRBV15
ATSRDYAGNSYEQY
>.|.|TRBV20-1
SASSGMNTGELF
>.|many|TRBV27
ASSFTGYGYT
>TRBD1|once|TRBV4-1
ASSQDGTGGAYEQY
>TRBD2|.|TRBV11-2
ASSLGSPSGNYEQY
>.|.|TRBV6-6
ASSYSGTPDSPLH
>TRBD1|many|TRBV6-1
ASWDRGYGYT
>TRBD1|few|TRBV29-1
SVEGGTGGDYEQY
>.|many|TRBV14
ASSQFLAKDTQY
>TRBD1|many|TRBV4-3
ASSQEYDRVGTEAF
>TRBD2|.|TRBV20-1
SAREGREDTGELF
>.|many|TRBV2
ASKQAGQDEKLF
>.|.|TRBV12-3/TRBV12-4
ASSFGGAGGYT
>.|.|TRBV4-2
ASSQDPAGMGSYNEQF
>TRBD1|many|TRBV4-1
ASSPTPQGSTQY
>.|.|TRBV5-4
ASSLQGSYGYT
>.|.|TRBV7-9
ASSRVGSYEQF
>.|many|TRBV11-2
ASSFPGSTDTQY
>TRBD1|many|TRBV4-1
ASSPGQGARGYT
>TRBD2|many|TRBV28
ASSLPAGRPDTQY
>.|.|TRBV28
AGSIIYDQF
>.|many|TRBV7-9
ASSLAGGHQPQH
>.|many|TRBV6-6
ASSYSEQGYTEAF
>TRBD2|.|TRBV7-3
TSSPGTSGPTGELF
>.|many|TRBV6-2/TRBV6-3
ASSNHNEQF
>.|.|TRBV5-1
ASSAALWGNEQF
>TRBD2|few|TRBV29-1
SVGGLDFVTSGRNEGEETQY
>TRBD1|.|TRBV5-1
ASSSIRDRGRNEQF
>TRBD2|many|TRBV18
ASSPTSGNTYEQY
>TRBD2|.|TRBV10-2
ASKVAGGYEQY
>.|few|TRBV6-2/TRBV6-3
ASSDRDLLLSAGANVLT
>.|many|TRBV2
ASSLDQPQH
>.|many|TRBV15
ATRTALLAFERDTEAF
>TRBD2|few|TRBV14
ASSQYLGLAGAAGELF
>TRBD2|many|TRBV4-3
ASSPTSGRALEQY